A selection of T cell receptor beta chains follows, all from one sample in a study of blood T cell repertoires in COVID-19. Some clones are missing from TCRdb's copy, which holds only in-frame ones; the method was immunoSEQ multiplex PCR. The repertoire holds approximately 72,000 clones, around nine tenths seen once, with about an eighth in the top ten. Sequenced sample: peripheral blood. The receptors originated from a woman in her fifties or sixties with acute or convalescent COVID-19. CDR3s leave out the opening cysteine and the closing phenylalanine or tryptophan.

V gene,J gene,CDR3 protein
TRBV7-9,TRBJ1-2,ASSFDMLYGYT
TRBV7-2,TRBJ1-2,ASSLTGAPRYGYT
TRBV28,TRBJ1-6,ASSPGDSPLH
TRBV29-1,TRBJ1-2,SVGASMSGGYT
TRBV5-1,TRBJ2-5,ASSKGQSQETQY
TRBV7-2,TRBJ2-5,ASALAGNQETQY
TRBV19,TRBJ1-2,ASSMLSRGYT
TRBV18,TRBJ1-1,ASSASTGAGEAF
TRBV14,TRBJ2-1,ASSPRVPGYNEQF
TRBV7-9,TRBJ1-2,ASSPLRGAGGYT
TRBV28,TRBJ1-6,ASSSPPQGSPLH
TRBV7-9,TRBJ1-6,ASSLNMGQQYNSPLH
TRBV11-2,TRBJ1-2,ASSPDRNYGYT
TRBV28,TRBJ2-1,AIGTSGYNEQF
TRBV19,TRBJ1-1,ASSYRDRGEAF
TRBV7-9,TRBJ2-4,ASSYRGGAKNIQY
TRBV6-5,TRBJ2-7,ASTSEVRGEQY
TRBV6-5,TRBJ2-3,ASRQRREADTQY
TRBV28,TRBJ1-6,ASSFSIAASPLH
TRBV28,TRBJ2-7,ASSRRTVGVYEQY